This T cell receptor beta chain was obtained from a study of identical twins. This clonotype was counted ten times or more. TCRdb re-called the 5' RACE reads with MiXCR, one entry per CDR3 protein. This table holds fewer than 650,000 distinct CDR3 sequences, 9% to 10% found once. This CDR3 region has 15 residues. The V and J ends lost 4 bases and 0 bases respectively, with 9 bases between them. Germline assignment: CDR1 SNHLY and CDR2 FYNNEI. These same records also appear under a second study, on yellow fever vaccine responses in identical twins.

The source of this sequence is a woman younger than 30 in good health. Sequenced sample: PBMCs. The V gene is TRBV2, the J gene TRBJ2-2; D is unresolved. CDR3 amino acids: CASSVDGSNTGELFF. The CDR3 DNA reads TGTGCCAGCAGTGTCGACGGGTCGAACACCGGGGAGCTGTTTTTT.